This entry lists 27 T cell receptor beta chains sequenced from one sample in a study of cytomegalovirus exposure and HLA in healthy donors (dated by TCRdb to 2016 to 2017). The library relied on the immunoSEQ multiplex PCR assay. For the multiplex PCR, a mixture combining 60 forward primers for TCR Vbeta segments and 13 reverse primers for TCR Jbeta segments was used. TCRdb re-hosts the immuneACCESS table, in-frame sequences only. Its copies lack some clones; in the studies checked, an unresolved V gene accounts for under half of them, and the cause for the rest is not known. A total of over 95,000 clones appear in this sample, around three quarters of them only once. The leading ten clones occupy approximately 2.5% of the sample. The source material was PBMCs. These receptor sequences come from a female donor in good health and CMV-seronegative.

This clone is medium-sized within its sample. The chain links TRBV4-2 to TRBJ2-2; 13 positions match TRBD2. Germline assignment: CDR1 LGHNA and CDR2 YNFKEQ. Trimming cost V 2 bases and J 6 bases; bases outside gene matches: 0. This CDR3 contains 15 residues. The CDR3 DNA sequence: TGTGCCAGCAGCCAAACTAGCGGGGGGGCCGGGGAGCTGTTTTTT. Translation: CASSQTSGGAGELFF.

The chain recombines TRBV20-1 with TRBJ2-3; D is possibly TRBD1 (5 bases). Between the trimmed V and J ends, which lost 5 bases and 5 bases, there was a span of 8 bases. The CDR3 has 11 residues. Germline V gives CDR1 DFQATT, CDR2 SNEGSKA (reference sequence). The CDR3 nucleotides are TGCAGTGCTCGCAGGGTAGATACGCAGTATTTT. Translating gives CSARRVDTQYF.

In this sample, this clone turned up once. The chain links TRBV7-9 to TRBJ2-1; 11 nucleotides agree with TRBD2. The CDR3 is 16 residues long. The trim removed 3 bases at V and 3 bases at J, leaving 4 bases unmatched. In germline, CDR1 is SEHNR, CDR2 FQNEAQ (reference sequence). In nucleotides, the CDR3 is TGTGCCAGCAGCTTTACCGGGACTAGCGGCTACAATGAGCAGTTCTTC. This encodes CASSFTGTSGYNEQFF.

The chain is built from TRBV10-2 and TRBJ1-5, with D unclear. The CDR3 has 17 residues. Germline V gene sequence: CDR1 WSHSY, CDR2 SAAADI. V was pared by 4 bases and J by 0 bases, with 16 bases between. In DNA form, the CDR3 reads TGCGCCAGCAGTGGGGTTATGTGGGCCAATAGCAATCAGCCCCAGCATTTT. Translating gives CASSGVMWANSNQPQHF.

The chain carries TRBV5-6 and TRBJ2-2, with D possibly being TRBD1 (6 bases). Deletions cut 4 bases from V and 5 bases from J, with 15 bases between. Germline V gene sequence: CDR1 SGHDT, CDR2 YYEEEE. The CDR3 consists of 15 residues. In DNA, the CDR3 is TGTGCCAGCAGCCGAGTAGGCAGGGGTACCGGGGAGCTGTTTTTT. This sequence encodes CASSRVGRGTGELFF.

The CDR3 loop reads CAWRDTGDPTFYGYTF. As DNA, the CDR3 is TGTGCCTGGAGGGATACAGGGGACCCAACCTTCTATGGCTACACCTTC. The rearrangement joins TRBV30 to TRBJ1-2, with TRBD1 matching over 7 bases. V lost 3 bases and J lost 4; bases outside the gene matches: 14. Germline V CDR1 and CDR2: GTSNPN, SVGIG (reference sequence). This CDR3 has 16 amino acids. Full variable domain (rest looked up from reference TRBV30 and TRBJ1-2): SQTIHQWPATLVQPVGSPLSLECTVEGTSNPNLYWYRQAAGRGLQLLFYSVGIGQISSEVPQNLSASRPQDRQFILSSKKLLLSDSGFYLCAWRDTGDPTFYGYTFGSGTRLTVV.

The CDR3 sequence is CASSRSEGAFGYTF. CDR3 DNA: TGTGCCAGCAGTAGGTCTGAGGGGGCGTTTGGCTACACCTTC. The J gene is TRBJ1-2, the V gene TRBV27, with 7 bases fitting TRBD1. V shed 5 bases, J shed 7 bases, and the junction held 10 bases outside the gene matches. Looked up from germline, CDR1 is MNHEY and CDR2 is SMNVEV (reference sequence). The CDR3 has 14 amino acids.

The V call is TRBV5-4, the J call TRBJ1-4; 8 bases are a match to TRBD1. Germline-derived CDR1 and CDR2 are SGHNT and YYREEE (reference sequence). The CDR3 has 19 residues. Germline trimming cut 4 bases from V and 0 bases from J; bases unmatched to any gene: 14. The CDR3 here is CASSQSVQGAGATNEKLFF. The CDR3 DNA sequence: TGTGCCAGCAGCCAGTCAGTCCAGGGGGCGGGCGCAACTAATGAAAAACTGTTTTTT.

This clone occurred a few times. CDR3 nucleotide sequence: TGCGCCAGCGGAGTCGGCGACGTCGAAAACTATGGCTACACCTTC. The encoded protein is CASGVGDVENYGYTF. This rearrangement joins TRBV5-1 to TRBJ1-2; no clear D. V was pared by 7 bases and J by 2 bases, with 18 bases between. Germline loops: CDR1 SGHRS, CDR2 YFSETQ. The CDR3 runs to 15 residues.

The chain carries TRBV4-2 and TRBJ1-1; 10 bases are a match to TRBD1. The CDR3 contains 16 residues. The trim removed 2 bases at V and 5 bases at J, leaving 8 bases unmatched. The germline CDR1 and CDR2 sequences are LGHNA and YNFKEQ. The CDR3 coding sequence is TGTGCCAGCAGCCAATTGACAGGGGGCTCGGAAACTGAAGCTTTCTTT. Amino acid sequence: CASSQLTGGSETEAFF.

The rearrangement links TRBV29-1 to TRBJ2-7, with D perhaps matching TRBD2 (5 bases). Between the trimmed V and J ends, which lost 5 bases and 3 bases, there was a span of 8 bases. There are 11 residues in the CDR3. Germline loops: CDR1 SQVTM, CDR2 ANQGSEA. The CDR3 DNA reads TGCAGCGTTCGGACTGACTACGAGCAGTACTTC. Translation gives CSVRTDYEQYF.

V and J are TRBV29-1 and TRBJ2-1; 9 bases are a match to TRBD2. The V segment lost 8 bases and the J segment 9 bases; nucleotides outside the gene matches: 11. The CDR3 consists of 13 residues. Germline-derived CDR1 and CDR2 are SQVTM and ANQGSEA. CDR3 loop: CSPRLAALGEQFF. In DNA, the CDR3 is TGCAGCCCTCGACTAGCGGCCTTGGGTGAGCAGTTCTTC.

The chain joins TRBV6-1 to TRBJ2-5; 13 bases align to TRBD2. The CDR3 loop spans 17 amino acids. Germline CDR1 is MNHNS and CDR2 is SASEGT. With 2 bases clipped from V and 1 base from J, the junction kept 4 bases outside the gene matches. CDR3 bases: TGTGCCAGCAGTGAAAGGGGACTAGCGGGACCCCAAGAGACCCAGTACTTC. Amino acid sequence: CASSERGLAGPQETQYF.

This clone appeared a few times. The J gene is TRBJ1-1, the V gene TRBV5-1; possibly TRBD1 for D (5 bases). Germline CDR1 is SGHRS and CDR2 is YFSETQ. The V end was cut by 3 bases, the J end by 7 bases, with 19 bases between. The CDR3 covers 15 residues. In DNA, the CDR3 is TGCGCCAGCAGCTCAGATGGGACTGCCAATCGTGAAGCTTTCTTT. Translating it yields CASSSDGTANREAFF.

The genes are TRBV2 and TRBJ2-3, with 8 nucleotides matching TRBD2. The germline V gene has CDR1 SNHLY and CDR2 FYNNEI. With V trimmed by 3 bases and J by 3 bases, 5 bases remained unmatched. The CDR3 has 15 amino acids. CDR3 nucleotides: TGTGCCAGCAGTGAGACGGGACTAGGGACAGATACGCAGTATTTT. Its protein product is CASSETGLGTDTQYF.

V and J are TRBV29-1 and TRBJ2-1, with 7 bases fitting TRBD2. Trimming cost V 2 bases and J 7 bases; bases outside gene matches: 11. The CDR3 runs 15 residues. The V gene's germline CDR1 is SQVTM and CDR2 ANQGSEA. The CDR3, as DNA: TGCAGCGTTGAACCCTCCCGGACTAGACGAAATGAGCAGTTCTTC. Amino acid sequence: CSVEPSRTRRNEQFF.

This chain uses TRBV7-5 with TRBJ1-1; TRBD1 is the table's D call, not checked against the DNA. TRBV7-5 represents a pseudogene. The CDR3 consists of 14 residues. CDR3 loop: CARSFLQPNTEAFF. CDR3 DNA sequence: TGTGCCAGAAGCTTCCTACAGCCTAACACTGAAGCTTTCTTT.

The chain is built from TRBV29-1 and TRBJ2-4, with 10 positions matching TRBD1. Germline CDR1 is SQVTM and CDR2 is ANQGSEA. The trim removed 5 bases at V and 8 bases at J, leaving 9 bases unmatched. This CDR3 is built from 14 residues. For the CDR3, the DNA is TGCAGCGTTCGCGACAGGGGGCCGGGGGACATTCAGTACTTC. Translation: CSVRDRGPGDIQYF.

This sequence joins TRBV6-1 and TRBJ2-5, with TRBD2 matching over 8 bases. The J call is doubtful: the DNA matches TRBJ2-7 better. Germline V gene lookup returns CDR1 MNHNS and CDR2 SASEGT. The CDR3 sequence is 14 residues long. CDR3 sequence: CASSILADSYEQYF. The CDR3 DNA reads TGTGCCAGCAGTATACTAGCGGACTCCTACGAGCAGTACTTC.

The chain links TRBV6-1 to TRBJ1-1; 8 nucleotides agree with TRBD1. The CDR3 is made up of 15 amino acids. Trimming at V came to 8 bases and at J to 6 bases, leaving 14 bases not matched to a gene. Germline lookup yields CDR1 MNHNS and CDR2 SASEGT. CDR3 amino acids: CASLRWGRGLSEAFF. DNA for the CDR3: TGTGCCAGCCTCAGGTGGGGCAGGGGGCTTTCTGAAGCTTTCTTT.

The CDR3 bases are TGTGCCAGCAGTTACGGACAGGGCTCGAACACCGGGGAGCTGTTTTTT. Translating it yields CASSYGQGSNTGELFF. The chain joins TRBV6-5 to TRBJ2-2; 8 nucleotides align to TRBD1. The CDR3 is 16 amino acids. V dropped 2 bases and J dropped 0; count of bases not matched to a gene: 2. Germline V gene data show CDR1 as MNHEY and CDR2 as SVGAGI.

The CDR3 loop reads CASSLGPGYNSPLHF. The CDR3 DNA reads as TGTGCCAGCAGCTTGGGACCAGGCTATAATTCACCCCTCCACTTT. The chain recombines TRBV5-4 with TRBJ1-6, with D unclear. The CDR3 has 15 amino acids. V was trimmed by 0 bases and J by 3 bases, leaving 7 bases between them. Germline values: CDR1 SGHNT, CDR2 YYREEE (reference sequence).

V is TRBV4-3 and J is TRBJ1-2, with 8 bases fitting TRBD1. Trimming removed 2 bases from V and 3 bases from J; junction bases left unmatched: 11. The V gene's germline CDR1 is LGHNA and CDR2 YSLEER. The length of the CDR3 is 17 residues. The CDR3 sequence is CASSQTTGTGGYYGYTF. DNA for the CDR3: TGCGCCAGCAGCCAAACGACCGGGACAGGCGGGTACTATGGCTACACCTTC.

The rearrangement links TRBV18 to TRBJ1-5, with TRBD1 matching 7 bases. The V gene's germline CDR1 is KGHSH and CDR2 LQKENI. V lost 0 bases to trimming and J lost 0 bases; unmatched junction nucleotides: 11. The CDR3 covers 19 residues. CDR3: CASSPPRGPDRDSNQPQHF. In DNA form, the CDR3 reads TGTGCCAGCTCACCACCACGGGGACCCGACAGGGATAGCAATCAGCCCCAGCATTTT.

The CDR3 protein is CASRLQGGDPFTYSNQPQHF. The CDR3 nucleotides are TGTGCCAGCAGGTTGCAGGGGGGCGACCCTTTTACGTATAGCAATCAGCCCCAGCATTTT. This sequence joins TRBV27 and TRBJ1-5; 7 nucleotides align to TRBD1. The CDR3 is 20 residues long. Germline trimming cut 6 bases from V and 0 bases from J; bases unmatched to any gene: 20. The germline V gene has CDR1 MNHEY and CDR2 SMNVEV (reference sequence).

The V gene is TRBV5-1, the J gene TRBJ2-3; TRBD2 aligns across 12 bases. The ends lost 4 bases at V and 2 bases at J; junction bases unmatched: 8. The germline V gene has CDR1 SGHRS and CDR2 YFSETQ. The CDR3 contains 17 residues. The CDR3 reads CASSPLTSGGYTDTQYF. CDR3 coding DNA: TGCGCCAGCAGCCCATTGACTAGCGGGGGATACACAGATACGCAGTATTTT.

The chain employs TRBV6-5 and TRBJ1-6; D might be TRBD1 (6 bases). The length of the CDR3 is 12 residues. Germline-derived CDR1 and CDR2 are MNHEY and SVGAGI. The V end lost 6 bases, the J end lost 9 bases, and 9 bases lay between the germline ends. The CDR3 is CASRQGVSPLHF. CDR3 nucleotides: TGTGCCAGCAGACAGGGTGTTTCACCCCTCCACTTT.